This T cell receptor beta chain is from a study of blood T cell repertoires in COVID-19. Across the whole study: PBMCs, B-cell-depleted T cells, or T cells were the source of the cDNA or gDNA that made up the material.

Participants were aged about 18 to 90 years from approximately 23 US areas. TCRdb's table, derived via immunoSEQ multiplex PCR, lists solely in-frame clones and lacks some. This sample has 300,000 to 450,000 clones, with over 75% found just once. This TCR was recovered from a man between 18 and 35 years old who had recovered from COVID-19. Sequencing used PBMCs or T cells enriched from blood (not recorded which).

CDR3 DNA sequence: TGTGCCAGCAGCTATCAGGGGAACACTGAAGCTTTCTTT. It translates to CASSYQGNTEAFF. The V gene is TRBV5-8, the J gene TRBJ1-1; D perhaps matches TRBD1 (5 bases). Germline V gene sequence: CDR1 SGHTS, CDR2 YDEGEE. The CDR3 contains 13 residues. Trimming took 3 bases from V and 1 from J, leaving 7 bases between them.